The 9 T cell receptor beta chains listed next were all sequenced from one sample in a study of blood T cell repertoires in COVID-19. The data were produced by immunoSEQ multiplex PCR, yet TCRdb's version contains in-frame clones alone and is incomplete. The table shows about 59,000 clones, with more than 75% occurring only once. The sequenced material came from peripheral blood. These receptors all come from a man aged 55-75 years with acute or convalescent COVID-19.

The chain combines TRBV6-2 or TRBV6-3 with TRBJ1-5; D unresolved. The germline gives CDR1 MNHEY, CDR2 SVGEGT. The CDR3 sequence is 15 residues long. Trimming removed 0 bases at V and 2 bases at J, with 8 bases between. DNA of the CDR3: TGTGCCAGCAGTTACTCGAGCGCGGGCAATCAGCCCCAGCATTTT. Residues: CASSYSSAGNQPQHF.

On this clone: One junction end disagrees with the germline gene, perhaps due to a read error. The chain employs TRBV30 and TRBJ2-3, with 8 positions matching TRBD2. Germline CDR1 reads GTSNPN; CDR2 reads SVGIG (reference sequence). The CDR3 spans 12 residues. The CDR3 loop is CASRTSSDMQYF. The CDR3 DNA is TGTGCCTCACGGACTAGCTCCGATATGCAGTATTTT.

The table lists this clone with a few counts. The chain uses TRBV19 and TRBJ1-5; no clear D gene. This CDR3 spans 14 amino acids. Germline V gene data show CDR1 as LNHDA and CDR2 as SQIVND (reference sequence). Trimming shortened V by 3 bases and J by 6 bases, and 12 bases separated the two germline ends. CDR3 nucleotides: TGTGCCAGTAGTATTGATGGTGGCGGTCAGCCCCAGCATTTT. Its protein is CASSIDGGGQPQHF. Full variable domain (rest looked up from reference TRBV19 and TRBJ1-5): DGGITQSPKYLFRKEGQNVTLSCEQNLNHDAMYWYRQDPGQGLRLIYYSQIVNDFQKGDIAEGYSVSREKKESFPLTVTSAQKNPTAFYLCASSIDGGGQPQHFGDGTRLSIL.

This chain uses TRBV5-5 with TRBJ2-5, with 11 bases aligning to TRBD1. V was clipped by 4 bases and J by 5 bases; unmatched bases: 4. The CDR3 covers 14 residues. CDR1 SGHKS and CDR2 YYEKEE come from the germline V gene (reference sequence). CDR3 nucleotides: TGTGCCAGCAGCAGACGGGACAGGGGGGAGACCCAGTACTTC. This encodes CASSRRDRGETQYF.

The genes are TRBV20-1 and TRBJ2-5; the D is unclear. V gave up 6 bases and J gave up 2 bases, with 7 bases separating them. This CDR3 is built from 11 residues. Germline CDR1 reads DFQATT; CDR2 reads SNEGSKA (reference sequence). CDR3 coding DNA: TGCAGTGCGGGCTGGCAAGAGACCCAGTACTTC. Its translation: CSAGWQETQYF.

The chain links TRBV6-1 to TRBJ2-1; 10 positions agree with TRBD2. CDR1 is MNHNS and CDR2 is SASEGT in the germline V gene. CDR3 length: 15 residues. Losses at the gene ends were 1 base for V and 9 bases for J; bases not matched to a gene: 6. In DNA, the CDR3 is TGTGCCAGCAGTGAAGTCAGCGGGGGGGCGGGTGAGCAGTTCTTC. This translates into CASSEVSGGAGEQFF.

CDR3 amino acids: CASSRGVDTQYF. For the CDR3, the DNA is TGTGCCAGCAGTCGGGGAGTAGATACGCAGTATTTT. V gene TRBV2 combines with J gene TRBJ2-3, with D tentatively TRBD2 (5 bases). Trimming shortened V by 5 bases and J by 5 bases, and 8 bases separated the two germline ends. The germline gives CDR1 SNHLY, CDR2 FYNNEI. This CDR3 is 12 amino acids long.

In its sample, this clone was seen a few times. The chain is built from TRBV9 and TRBJ2-5; 8 bases agree with TRBD1. The length of the CDR3 is 15 residues. The V gene's germline CDR1 is SGDLS and CDR2 YYNGEE. After removal of 3 bases from V and 4 bases from J, the junction contained 8 bases not matched to a gene. CDR3 loop: CASSGPGQDGETQYF. In nucleotides, the CDR3 is TGTGCCAGCAGCGGCCCGGGACAGGATGGAGAGACCCAGTACTTC.

This clone has just a few counts. The chain employs TRBV27 and TRBJ2-3, with D uncertain. The CDR3 runs 18 residues. Trimming pared 7 bases from V and 0 bases from J, leaving 23 bases between. Looked up from germline, CDR1 is MNHEY and CDR2 is SMNVEV (reference sequence). CDR3 protein: CASTLPPRRIGSTDTQYF. Written as DNA, the CDR3 is TGTGCCAGCACCCTCCCCCCTCGGCGGATCGGAAGCACAGATACGCAGTATTTT.